These T cell receptor beta chains were read from a single sample in a study of T cells after yellow fever vaccination. TCRdb itself ran the 5' RACE reads through MiXCR, one entry per CDR3 protein. This sample has about 580,000 distinct CDR3 sequences; roughly 17% occur once, and the top ten carry approximately 15%. This specimen was PBMCs, taken 5 days after the first yellow fever vaccination. These receptors originate from a man younger than 35 who received the YFV17D yellow fever vaccine. The CDR3 runs from the conserved cysteine through the conserved F or W. Each record gives: V gene, J gene, clone size, D gene, CDR3 protein, CDR3 DNA. The D gene is left open where the match is weak. Clone size is shown for a subset of rows, as once, few, many or a class of expanded clone.

v_call: TRBV11-2
j_call: TRBJ2-1
clone_size: few
d_call: .
cdr3_aa: CASTFAYEQFF
cdr3_nt: TGTGCCAGCACCTTCGCCTATGAGCAGTTCTTC

v_call: TRBV20-1
j_call: TRBJ1-2
clone_size: few
d_call: TRBD1
cdr3_aa: CSARDGDRVEGGYTF
cdr3_nt: TGCAGTGCTAGAGATGGAGACAGGGTTGAGGGTGGCTACACCTTC

v_call: TRBV19
j_call: TRBJ2-1
clone_size: few
d_call: .
cdr3_aa: CASSVTGDNEQFF
cdr3_nt: TGTGCCAGTAGTGTGACAGGAGACAATGAGCAGTTCTTC

v_call: TRBV5-1
j_call: TRBJ2-5
clone_size: many
d_call: TRBD2
cdr3_aa: CASSLEASGGETQYF
cdr3_nt: TGCGCCAGCAGCTTGGAGGCTAGCGGGGGGGAGACCCAGTACTTC

v_call: TRBV20-1
j_call: TRBJ1-5
clone_size: once
d_call: TRBD1
cdr3_aa: CSATGQGGHYSNQPQHF
cdr3_nt: TGCAGTGCGACGGGACAGGGCGGACACTATAGCAATCAGCCCCAGCATTTT

v_call: TRBV19
j_call: TRBJ2-1
clone_size: few
d_call: .
cdr3_aa: CASSMGRGLSYNEQFF
cdr3_nt: TGTGCCAGTAGTATGGGTAGGGGCCTCTCCTACAATGAGCAGTTCTTC

v_call: TRBV4-3
j_call: TRBJ2-2
clone_size: few
d_call: TRBD1
cdr3_aa: CASSLFPKSRRGRIGELFF
cdr3_nt: TGCGCCAGCAGCCTCTTTCCCAAATCGCGCAGGGGGCGGATCGGGGAGCTGTTTTTT

v_call: TRBV5-1
j_call: TRBJ2-3
clone_size: few
d_call: TRBD2
cdr3_aa: CASSDPGLAGGDTQYF
cdr3_nt: TGCGCCAGCAGCGACCCGGGACTAGCGGGGGGGGATACGCAGTATTTT

v_call: TRBV20-1
j_call: TRBJ1-5
clone_size: few
d_call: .
cdr3_aa: CSAAGSPFTFNQPQHF
cdr3_nt: TGCAGTGCCGCCGGGAGTCCATTTACGTTCAATCAGCCCCAGCATTTT

v_call: TRBV10-3
j_call: TRBJ1-1
clone_size: .
d_call: .
cdr3_aa: CAISESNKMEAFF
cdr3_nt: TGTGCCATCAGTGAGTCGAATAAGATGGAAGCTTTCTTT

v_call: TRBV7-2
j_call: TRBJ2-7
clone_size: .
d_call: .
cdr3_aa: CASSPGEGQRYEQYF
cdr3_nt: TGTGCCAGCAGCCCAGGGGAAGGGCAGCGCTACGAGCAGTACTTC

v_call: TRBV9
j_call: TRBJ2-4
clone_size: few
d_call: TRBD1
cdr3_aa: CASSSLGTGDDIQYF
cdr3_nt: TGTGCCAGCAGCTCCCTCGGGACAGGGGACGACATTCAGTACTTC

v_call: TRBV13
j_call: TRBJ2-1
clone_size: few
d_call: TRBD2
cdr3_aa: CASSWTSGGAPEQFF
cdr3_nt: TGTGCCAGCAGCTGGACTAGCGGGGGGGCCCCTGAGCAGTTCTTC

v_call: TRBV9
j_call: TRBJ1-1
clone_size: few
d_call: .
cdr3_aa: CASSLYARTGNTEAFF
cdr3_nt: TGTGCCAGCAGCCTTTACGCGCGGACGGGAAACACTGAAGCTTTCTTT

v_call: TRBV5-6
j_call: TRBJ2-1
clone_size: .
d_call: .
cdr3_aa: CASSFYSIGEQFF
cdr3_nt: TGTGCCAGCAGCTTCTATTCCATCGGGGAGCAGTTCTTC

v_call: TRBV4-3
j_call: TRBJ1-2
clone_size: few
d_call: .
cdr3_aa: CASSQFRDRVGYGYTF
cdr3_nt: TGCGCCAGCAGCCAGTTCCGGGACCGGGTTGGATATGGCTACACCTTC

v_call: TRBV20-1
j_call: TRBJ1-1
clone_size: .
d_call: TRBD1
cdr3_aa: CSARDRAPEAFF
cdr3_nt: TGCAGTGCCCGAGACAGGGCACCTGAAGCTTTCTTT

v_call: TRBV5-1
j_call: TRBJ2-7
clone_size: .
d_call: TRBD1
cdr3_aa: CASSLITGGYEQYF
cdr3_nt: TGCGCCAGCAGCTTGATCACAGGGGGCTACGAGCAGTACTTC

v_call: TRBV5-6
j_call: TRBJ2-2
clone_size: .
d_call: .
cdr3_aa: CASSLEGGYTGELFF
cdr3_nt: TGTGCCAGCAGCTTGGAGGGGGGATACACCGGGGAGCTGTTTTTT

v_call: TRBV29-1
j_call: TRBJ2-3
clone_size: .
d_call: TRBD1
cdr3_aa: CSVGGTGFVDTQYF
cdr3_nt: TGCAGCGTTGGGGGGACAGGGTTCGTCGATACGCAGTATTTT

v_call: TRBV6-5
j_call: TRBJ2-3
clone_size: few
d_call: .
cdr3_aa: CASSYLLQLLVSTQYF
cdr3_nt: TGTGCCAGCAGTTACTTATTACAATTACTAGTCAGTACGCAGTATTTT

v_call: TRBV11-2
j_call: TRBJ2-1
clone_size: .
d_call: TRBD1
cdr3_aa: CASSSGQGVEQFF
cdr3_nt: TGTGCCAGCAGCTCGGGACAGGGGGTTGAGCAGTTCTTC

v_call: TRBV5-1
j_call: TRBJ2-1
clone_size: .
d_call: TRBD1
cdr3_aa: CASGPGQGFGGNEQFF
cdr3_nt: TGCGCCAGCGGCCCGGGACAGGGATTCGGCGGCAATGAGCAGTTCTTC

v_call: TRBV7-2
j_call: TRBJ1-5
clone_size: few
d_call: .
cdr3_aa: CASSLMGRHSNQPQHF
cdr3_nt: TGTGCCAGCAGCTTAATGGGACGGCATAGCAATCAGCCCCAGCATTTT

v_call: TRBV30
j_call: TRBJ1-5
clone_size: few
d_call: .
cdr3_aa: CAWSVWGGNQPQHF
cdr3_nt: TGTGCCTGGAGTGTTTGGGGTGGGAATCAGCCCCAGCATTTT

v_call: TRBV12-3/TRBV12-4
j_call: TRBJ2-3
clone_size: many
d_call: .
cdr3_aa: CASSPGSPEGDTQYF
cdr3_nt: TGTGCCAGCAGTCCCGGGAGCCCCGAGGGAGATACGCAGTATTTT